This section outlines one T cell receptor beta chain sequence together with its context. This sample is drawn from a study of blood T cell repertoires in COVID-19. There are 16 residues in the CDR3. The germline CDR1 and CDR2 sequences are SGDLS and YYNGEE. The J segment lost 3 bases and the V segment lost 4 bases, leaving 8 bases of the junction unmatched. Per the original methods: Reference gene primer amplification gave nucleated cell count estimates. Some clones are missing from TCRdb's copy, which holds only in-frame ones; the method was immunoSEQ multiplex PCR. That table is the source of V, J and clone size, and D and trimming were worked out from the DNA. The table includes approximately 62,000 clones, roughly 72% detected once.

V usage is TRBV9 and J usage is TRBJ2-1; the match to TRBD2 covers 9 bases. The source of this sequence is a woman aged 50 to 60 with active or convalescent COVID-19. The sequencing input was peripheral blood. This CDR3 is CASSPGSGSFYNEQFF. DNA of the CDR3: TGTGCCAGCAGCCCGGGTAGCGGGAGTTTCTACAATGAGCAGTTCTTC.